Listed below are T cell receptor beta chains from one sample, sequenced in a study of T cell responses to AZD1222 COVID-19 vaccine. Sequencing was performed with immunoSEQ multiplex PCR; in TCRdb, only in-frame clones are kept and a portion is missing. This sample yields approximately 100,000 clones, of which more than 85% are seen a single time; 1% to 1.5% belongs to the top ten. The sequences come from peripheral blood, collected on day 0 of AZD1222 vaccination. These receptors were taken from an adult in good health. CDR3s include the opening cysteine and the closing phenylalanine or tryptophan. Fields, in order: V gene, J gene, clone size, D gene, CDR3 protein. A D gene is named only where the DNA matches it firmly. Clone size is stated in some rows and not others, as once, few, many or a class when expanded.

V: TRBV7-3
J: TRBJ2-2
size: NA
D: NA
CDR3: CASSLKAAGTGELFF

V: TRBV2
J: TRBJ2-7
size: NA
D: TRBD2
CDR3: CASSELGLAGTSYEQYF

V: TRBV4-2
J: TRBJ2-3
size: NA
D: NA
CDR3: CASSQASGPPRDTQYF

V: TRBV5-1
J: TRBJ2-7
size: NA
D: NA
CDR3: CASSPGTAYEQYF

V: TRBV1
J: TRBJ2-3
size: few
D: NA
CDR3: CTSSLVGTSGRGADTQYF

V: TRBV28
J: TRBJ2-2
size: once
D: NA
CDR3: CASGFTGAYGELFF

V: TRBV18
J: TRBJ2-2
size: NA
D: NA
CDR3: CASSLSENTGELFF

V: TRBV28
J: TRBJ1-5
size: NA
D: NA
CDR3: CASRTGGQPQHF

V: TRBV18
J: TRBJ1-6
size: NA
D: NA
CDR3: CASSLPGPTPLKGGSYNSPLHF

V: TRBV19
J: TRBJ2-7
size: once
D: NA
CDR3: CASSTLGSEQYF

V: TRBV11-1
J: TRBJ2-3
size: once
D: TRBD2
CDR3: CASSRGTSRPTQYF

V: TRBV29-1
J: TRBJ2-5
size: NA
D: NA
CDR3: CSVERGQETQYF

V: TRBV2
J: TRBJ2-2
size: NA
D: TRBD2
CDR3: CASRVAGTNTGELFF

V: TRBV30
J: TRBJ1-4
size: NA
D: TRBD1
CDR3: CAWTRQGSEKLFF

V: TRBV5-4
J: TRBJ2-3
size: NA
D: NA
CDR3: CASSWRGATDTQYF

V: TRBV6-5
J: TRBJ1-1
size: NA
D: TRBD1
CDR3: CASSYRTGGTEAFF

V: TRBV7-9
J: TRBJ1-4
size: NA
D: NA
CDR3: CASSLRQDNEKLFF

V: TRBV5-1
J: TRBJ1-1
size: NA
D: NA
CDR3: CASSLGQGLAEAFF

V: TRBV30
J: TRBJ1-1
size: NA
D: TRBD1
CDR3: CAWSLSGGWTEAFF

V: TRBV5-1
J: TRBJ1-4
size: NA
D: NA
CDR3: CASSRIPGPDEKLFF

V: TRBV25-1
J: TRBJ1-1
size: NA
D: TRBD1
CDR3: CASTGTGVTEAFF

V: TRBV9
J: TRBJ1-6
size: NA
D: NA
CDR3: CASSPDGNNSPLHF

V: TRBV19
J: TRBJ2-5
size: NA
D: TRBD1
CDR3: CASPPNGQGETQYF

V: TRBV24-1
J: TRBJ1-4
size: NA
D: NA
CDR3: CATSDRSAGAREKLFF

V: TRBV30
J: TRBJ1-1
size: NA
D: NA
CDR3: CAWSSLTGGTEAFF

V: TRBV5-1
J: TRBJ1-2
size: NA
D: TRBD1
CDR3: CASTWGTGLNYGYTF

V: TRBV18
J: TRBJ1-6
size: NA
D: TRBD1
CDR3: CASSPARGTDSPLHF

V: TRBV3-1/TRBV3-2
J: TRBJ2-1
size: NA
D: TRBD1
CDR3: CASSQGNRDRTYNEQFF

V: TRBV24-1
J: TRBJ1-5
size: NA
D: TRBD1
CDR3: CATSASDRGSNQPQHF